Following are 25 T cell receptor beta chains from one sample sequenced in a study of T cells after yellow fever vaccination. TCRdb processed the 5' RACE reads anew with MiXCR; each CDR3 protein has one entry. This table holds about 630,000 distinct CDR3 sequences, roughly an eighth found once. Here the sequenced sample was PBMCs, taken on the day of the yellow fever booster vaccination. The receptor source for this set is a man in his thirties or forties who received the YFV17D yellow fever vaccine.

This clonotype has just a few counts. V usage is TRBV4-3 and J usage is TRBJ2-4; no clear D gene. V lost 4 bases to trimming and J lost 0 bases, with 19 bases between them. Germline V gene sequence: CDR1 LGHNA, CDR2 YSLEER. The CDR3 length is 18 residues. As DNA, the CDR3 is TGCGCCAGCAGCCCTAAGCTTGTTACTCTGATAGCCAAAAACATTCAGTACTTC. It translates to CASSPKLVTLIAKNIQYF.

The chain carries TRBV6-2 or TRBV6-3 and TRBJ1-1, with 7 bases aligning to TRBD1. Losses at the gene ends were 5 bases for V and 0 bases for J; bases not matched to a gene: 3. The germline V gene has CDR1 MNHEY and CDR2 SVGEGT. CDR3 size: 14 residues. Here the CDR3 reads CASSGQDMNTEAFF. The CDR3 DNA reads TGTGCCAGCAGTGGACAGGACATGAACACTGAAGCTTTCTTT.

This clonotype was detected a few times. The chain employs TRBV4-3 and TRBJ1-6; D is unclear. The V end was cut by 0 bases, the J end by 16 bases, with 16 bases between. The CDR3 has 14 residues. CDR1 is LGHNA and CDR2 is YSLEER in the germline V gene. The CDR3 here is CASSQDELPYVLHF. The CDR3 nucleotides are TGCGCCAGCAGCCAAGATGAGCTCCCGTACGTGCTCCACTTT.

This sequence joins TRBV7-2 and TRBJ2-5; 9 bases are shared with TRBD2. This CDR3 is 14 amino acids long. V gave up 5 bases and J gave up 4 bases; unmatched junction bases: 5. Germline CDR1 is SGHTA and CDR2 is FQGNSA. The CDR3 sequence is CASSPTSGPETQYF. The DNA of the CDR3 is TGTGCCAGCAGCCCAACTAGCGGGCCAGAGACCCAGTACTTC. Drawing the rest from reference TRBV7-2 and TRBJ2-5, the complete variable domain is GAGVSQSPSNKVTEKGKDVELRCDPISGHTALYWYRQSLGQGLEFLIYFQGNSAPDKSGLPSDRFSAERTGGSVSTLTIQRTQQEDSAVYLCASSPTSGPETQYFGPGTRLLVL.

There are a few counts of this clonotype. As DNA, the CDR3 is TGTGCCAGCAGCTTAGTTGGGGGGAACATTCAGTACTTC. Amino acids: CASSLVGGNIQYF. The chain employs TRBV7-8 and TRBJ2-4, with D maybe TRBD2 (6 bases). Trimming stripped 1 base from V and 7 bases from J, with 8 bases between. This CDR3 spans 13 amino acids. Germline CDR1 SGHVS, CDR2 FQNEAQ. Full variable domain (remainder filled in from reference TRBV7-8 and TRBJ2-4): GAGVSQSPRYKVAKRGQDVALRCDPISGHVSLFWYQQALGQGPEFLTYFQNEAQLDKSGLPSDRFFAERPEGSVSTLKIQRTQQEDSAVYLCASSLVGGNIQYFGAGTRLSVL.

The chain uses TRBV9 and TRBJ1-4; 7 nucleotides align to TRBD1. The J segment lost 8 bases and the V segment lost 0 bases, leaving 13 bases of the junction unmatched. The CDR3 covers 17 residues. Germline V gene sequence: CDR1 SGDLS, CDR2 YYNGEE. For the CDR3, the DNA is TGTGCCAGCAGCGTAGGAAGTCCGGGAGACAGGGTGGAAAAACTGTTTTTT. It specifies CASSVGSPGDRVEKLFF. The whole variable domain, filled in from reference TRBV9 and TRBJ1-4, reads DSGVTQTPKHLITATGQRVTLRCSPRSGDLSVYWYQQSLDQGLQFLIQYYNGEERAKGNILERFSAQQFPDLHSELNLSSLELGDSALYFCASSVGSPGDRVEKLFFGSGTQLSVL.

This clonotype was counted at least ten times. V and J are TRBV20-1 and TRBJ2-5; no definite D call. The V gene lost 6 bases and the J gene lost 7 bases, with 18 bases spanning the gap. Germline V gene lookup returns CDR1 DFQATT and CDR2 SNEGSKA (reference sequence). The CDR3 runs 13 residues. CDR3 DNA sequence: TGCAGTGCCCCCGGGTGGCCTACGGGGACCCAGTACTTC. Translated, it gives CSAPGWPTGTQYF.

This chain joins TRBV23-1 and TRBJ1-1, with D perhaps TRBD1 (6 bases). TRBV23-1 is flagged as an ORF with uncertain function. The V end was cut by 8 bases, the J end by 1 base, with 14 bases between. The CDR3 has 14 residues. The CDR3 coding sequence is TGCGCCAGCCCCCGAGGGGGGAAGAACACTGAAGCTTTCTTT. It encodes CASPRGGKNTEAFF.

CDR3 DNA: TGCGCCAGCAGCCAAGACTACGATACAGGGAGCTATGGCTACACCTTC. This translates into CASSQDYDTGSYGYTF. The rearrangement joins TRBV4-3 to TRBJ1-2, with a tentative D call TRBD1 (6 bases). The CDR3 loop spans 16 amino acids. Germline V CDR1 and CDR2: LGHNA, YSLEER. Trimming removed 0 bases at V and 4 bases at J, with 15 bases between.

The chain links TRBV5-6 to TRBJ2-1; D is undetermined. Looked up from germline, CDR1 is SGHDT and CDR2 is YYEEEE. V lost 0 bases and J 3 bases, leaving 10 bases between the germline ends. This CDR3 spans 15 amino acids. The CDR3 sequence: CASSLEWTYYNEQFF. For the CDR3, the DNA is TGTGCCAGCAGCTTGGAGTGGACCTACTACAATGAGCAGTTCTTC.

This clonotype was counted at least ten times. This chain uses TRBV7-3 with TRBJ2-7; D gene unclear. Trimming shortened V by 3 bases and J by 1 base, and 7 bases separated the two germline ends. Germline CDR1 and CDR2: SGHTA and FQGTGA. The CDR3 totals 13 residues. The CDR3 reads CASSLSTSYEQYF. The CDR3 nucleotides are TGTGCCAGCAGCTTGAGCACGTCCTACGAGCAGTACTTC.

This clonotype showed up just a few times. The V gene is TRBV14, the J gene TRBJ1-1, with D unclear. Germline CDR1 SGHDN, CDR2 FVKESK. Trimming removed 4 bases at V and 1 base at J, with 10 bases between. The CDR3 sequence is 14 residues long. The CDR3 sequence is CASSRMAPNTEAFF. Here the CDR3 DNA reads TGTGCCAGCAGCCGGATGGCCCCGAACACTGAAGCTTTCTTT.

This clonotype has more than one count but fewer than ten. The chain couples TRBV20-1 to TRBJ2-1; D ambiguous. The V end was cut by 6 bases, the J end by 7 bases, with 16 bases between. The CDR3 length is 13 residues. Looked up from germline, CDR1 is DFQATT and CDR2 is SNEGSKA (reference sequence). The CDR3 bases are TGCAGTGCCCCCAAGAATACGATGAATGAGCAGTTCTTC. This sequence encodes CSAPKNTMNEQFF.

This clonotype has a handful of counts. CDR3 sequence: CASSLWGFADTQYF. The DNA for the CDR3 is TGTGCCAGCAGCCTTTGGGGTTTCGCAGATACGCAGTATTTT. The V and J genes are TRBV12-3 or TRBV12-4 and TRBJ2-3; no clear D gene. Trimming pared 6 bases from V and 4 bases from J, leaving 14 bases between. This CDR3 spans 14 amino acids.

This clonotype showed up just a few times. The gene calls are TRBV4-3 and TRBJ2-1, with 8 bases fitting TRBD2. CDR3 length: 18 residues. Germline CDR1 is LGHNA and CDR2 is YSLEER. V lost 3 bases, J lost 2 bases, and 12 bases stayed unmatched. CDR3 amino acids: CASSHLTISGSTYNEQFF. In DNA, the CDR3 is TGCGCCAGCAGCCACCTTACTATCAGCGGGAGCACCTACAATGAGCAGTTCTTC.

There are a few counts of this clonotype. In DNA, the CDR3 is TGTGCCAGCACAAGGGGTCCCGGTCAGCCCCAGCATTTT. It translates to CASTRGPGQPQHF. The rearrangement links TRBV18 to TRBJ1-5, with TRBD1 as a possible D gene (5 bases). CDR3 size: 13 residues. Germline CDR1 is KGHSH and CDR2 is LQKENI. The germline V and J ends were trimmed by 8 bases and 6 bases, with 14 bases remaining between them.

This clonotype was recorded a few times. This sequence joins TRBV11-1 and TRBJ2-7; 7 bases fit TRBD1. The ends lost 3 bases at V and 4 bases at J; junction bases unmatched: 18. Germline V CDR1 and CDR2: SGHAT, FQDESV (reference sequence). The CDR3 is 18 residues long. The CDR3, as DNA: TGTGCCAGCAGCTTCTCCCGGGACAGTAAATCCAGTGGGTACGAGCAGTACTTC. Translating it yields CASSFSRDSKSSGYEQYF.

This clonotype appeared a few times. The chain joins TRBV7-3 to TRBJ2-2; 9 bases are a match to TRBD2. This CDR3 region has 15 residues. Germline CDR1 SGHTA, CDR2 FQGTGA. Trimming removed 6 bases from V and 2 bases from J; junction bases left unmatched: 4. CDR3 sequence (DNA): TGTGCCAGCAGGCCAGCGGGAGGCAACACCGGGGAGCTGTTTTTT. Residues: CASRPAGGNTGELFF.

This chain connects TRBV5-4 to TRBJ2-3; no reliable D call. Trimming stripped 2 bases from V and 2 bases from J, with 6 bases between. This CDR3 comprises 13 residues. Germline V gene sequence: CDR1 SGHNT, CDR2 YYREEE (reference sequence). The CDR3 protein is CASSFLNTDTQYF. CDR3 nucleotides: TGTGCCAGCAGCTTCCTCAACACAGATACGCAGTATTTT.

This CDR3 is CSAREPGTFTDTQYF. The DNA of the CDR3 is TGCAGTGCTAGAGAACCGGGGACTTTCACAGATACGCAGTATTTT. V is TRBV20-1 and J is TRBJ2-3, with a tentative D call TRBD2 (6 bases). The CDR3 runs 15 residues. V gave up 0 bases and J gave up 2 bases, with 12 bases separating them. CDR1 and CDR2 (germline): DFQATT, SNEGSKA (reference sequence).

This clonotype was counted a few times. This rearrangement joins TRBV9 to TRBJ2-3; 8 nucleotides align to TRBD2. Trimming removed 4 bases from V and 3 bases from J; junction bases left unmatched: 10. This CDR3 spans 16 amino acids. Per the germline V gene, CDR1 is SGDLS and CDR2 is YYNGEE. CDR3 sequence: CASSQSSSGRTDTQYF. In DNA, the CDR3 is TGTGCCAGCAGCCAATCTTCCAGCGGGAGAACAGATACGCAGTATTTT.

The chain combines TRBV7-2 with TRBJ2-7; D possibly corresponds to TRBD2 (6 bases). This CDR3 contains 15 residues. V lost 6 bases to trimming and J lost 1 base, with 16 bases between them. Germline V gene data show CDR1 as SGHTA and CDR2 as FQGNSA. CDR3 amino acids: CASRFRAGRSYEQYF. CDR3 nucleotide sequence: TGTGCCAGCAGATTTAGGGCGGGGCGATCCTACGAGCAGTACTTC. The full variable domain, completed using reference TRBV7-2 and TRBJ2-7, is GAGVSQSPSNKVTEKGKDVELRCDPISGHTALYWYRQSLGQGLEFLIYFQGNSAPDKSGLPSDRFSAERTGGSVSTLTIQRTQQEDSAVYLCASRFRAGRSYEQYFGPGTRLTVT.

The V call is TRBV10-3, the J call TRBJ1-1; TRBD1 agrees at 11 bases. From germline, CDR1 is ENHRY and CDR2 SYGVKD. With 6 bases clipped from V and 5 bases from J, the junction kept 8 bases outside the gene matches. This CDR3 has 15 amino acids. Here the CDR3 reads CAIRPSDRGQTEAFF. The CDR3, as DNA: TGTGCCATCAGACCCTCGGACAGGGGGCAAACTGAAGCTTTCTTT.

This clonotype has only a few counts. This sequence joins TRBV6-2 or TRBV6-3 and TRBJ2-1; D gene unclear. This CDR3 comprises 13 residues. In germline, CDR1 is MNHEY, CDR2 SVGEGT. Deletions cut 10 bases from V and 9 bases from J, with 19 bases between. The CDR3 spells CATLPVYDGEQFF. In DNA form, the CDR3 reads TGTGCCACCCTACCGGTCTACGATGGTGAGCAGTTCTTC.

The table lists this clonotype with many counts. The genes are TRBV29-1 and TRBJ1-1; D may be TRBD1 (6 bases). The CDR3 totals 13 residues. CDR1 is SQVTM, CDR2 ANQGSEA, per germline. V was shortened by 4 bases and J by 3 bases, with 12 bases between the two germline ends. The CDR3 is CSVARTVYTEAFF. CDR3 DNA: TGCAGCGTTGCAAGGACAGTCTACACTGAAGCTTTCTTT.